A single sample gave rise to the 18 T cell receptor beta chains below, sequenced in a study of blood T cells in healthy people across ages. Then a second PCR, running roughly 6 to 12 cycles, was carried out with a sample-barcoded 5' primer and a J-beta primer mix. TCRdb fed the 5' RACE reads into MiXCR, producing one record per CDR3 protein. The data hold 1.5 million to 2 million distinct CDR3 sequences, with about two fifths observed a single time. Specimen: blood. The receptors originated from a human donor in good health.

The chain carries TRBV6-1 and TRBJ2-3; D is ambiguous. CDR1 MNHNS and CDR2 SASEGT come from the germline V gene. With 0 bases removed from V and 6 bases from J, the gap between germline ends came to 10 bases. The CDR3 spans 14 residues. The CDR3 DNA reads TGTGCCAGCAGTGAAGCTTCAGCGCTGGATACGCAGTATTTT. Protein: CASSEASALDTQYF.

In regard to this clonotype: Compared with germline, one end of the junction differs, possibly owing to a read error. The chain couples TRBV7-9 to TRBJ2-7; 9 bases line up with TRBD2. The CDR3 runs 15 residues. Germline loops: CDR1 SEHNR, CDR2 FQNEAQ (reference sequence). In DNA form, the CDR3 reads TGTTCCAGCAGCCCGCTAGCGGGGAGCTCCTACGAGCAGTACTTC. Its protein is CSSSPLAGSSYEQYF. Variable domain in full (rest from reference TRBV7-9 and TRBJ2-7): DTGVSQNPRHKITKRGQNVTFRCDPISEHNRLYWYRQTLGQGPEFLTYFQNEAQLEKSRLLSDRFSAERPKGSFSTLEIQRTEQGDSAMYLCSSSPLAGSSYEQYFGPGTRLTVT.

The table lists this clonotype with a few counts. The chain recombines TRBV12-3 or TRBV12-4 with TRBJ1-5; 8 bases align to TRBD1. V gave up 2 bases and J gave up 7 bases; unmatched junction bases: 7. This CDR3 comprises 15 residues. The CDR3 nucleotides are TGTGCCAGCAGTTTACCCTGGACAGGGATCCAGCCCCAGCATTTT. As protein: CASSLPWTGIQPQHF.

The rearrangement joins TRBV5-1 to TRBJ2-3, with 11 bases aligning to TRBD2. Unmatched junction bases numbered 3, after V lost 0 bases and J lost 6 bases. The germline V gene encodes CDR1 SGHRS and CDR2 YFSETQ. This CDR3 has 15 amino acids. Written as DNA, the CDR3 is TGCGCCAGCAGCTTGGAGACTAGCGGGGCGGATACGCAGTATTTT. Translating it yields CASSLETSGADTQYF.

This clonotype was counted between two and nine times. This chain connects TRBV4-1 to TRBJ1-2; D may be TRBD1 (6 bases). V lost 0 bases and J 8 bases, leaving 13 bases between the germline ends. Germline V lookup: CDR1 MGHRA, CDR2 YSYEKL. The CDR3 runs 14 residues. The CDR3, as DNA: TGCGCCAGCAGCCAAGACTCCCCAGGGGCCGGCTACACCTTC. Translation gives CASSQDSPGAGYTF.

This clonotype showed up just a few times. The rearrangement joins TRBV29-1 to TRBJ1-2; possibly TRBD1 for D (5 bases). Germline loops: CDR1 SQVTM, CDR2 ANQGSEA. V gave up 4 bases and J gave up 8 bases, with 20 bases separating them. The CDR3 is 14 amino acids. CDR3 amino acids: CSVGQLSMLSGYTF. CDR3 in DNA: TGCAGCGTTGGACAGTTAAGTATGTTAAGCGGCTACACCTTC.

This clonotype was counted between two and nine times. The V call is TRBV7-2, the J call TRBJ2-1; 13 nucleotides match TRBD2. Germline CDR1 and CDR2: SGHTA and FQGNSA. J lost 10 bases, V lost 5 bases, and 8 bases had no gene match. There are 15 residues in the CDR3. The DNA of the CDR3 is TGTGCCAGCAGCAGTTCCGGGACTAGCGGGGTGGAGCAGTTCTTC. It encodes CASSSSGTSGVEQFF.

The chain is built from TRBV4-2 and TRBJ2-5; 9 bases are a match to TRBD1. J lost 4 bases, V lost 0 bases, and 9 bases had no gene match. CDR3 length: 17 amino acids. Germline V gene lookup returns CDR1 LGHNA and CDR2 YNFKEQ. CDR3 sequence (DNA): TGTGCCAGCAGCCAAGATAGGACAGGGGCCTCCCGAGAGACCCAGTACTTC. Translating gives CASSQDRTGASRETQYF.

J is TRBJ1-3 and V is TRBV7-9; D not certain. V was clipped by 1 base and J by 0 bases, with 7 bases between them. The germline V gene encodes CDR1 SEHNR and CDR2 FQNEAQ (reference sequence). CDR3 size: 15 residues. The CDR3 reads CASSLGRFSGNTIYF. CDR3 nucleotides: TGTGCCAGCAGCTTAGGGCGGTTCTCTGGAAACACCATATATTTT.

This clonotype was observed a handful of times. The chain uses TRBV3-1 and TRBJ1-2; 7 bases match TRBD1. Trimming took 1 base from V and 4 from J; bases not matched to a gene: 9. Per germline, CDR1 LGHDT and CDR2 YNNKEL (reference sequence). CDR3 length: 16 residues. The CDR3 here is CASSQAQGMLSYGYTF. The CDR3 bases are TGTGCCAGCAGCCAAGCACAGGGGATGTTGTCCTATGGCTACACCTTC.

In its sample, this clonotype was seen a few times. This rearrangement joins TRBV6-2 or TRBV6-3 to TRBJ1-2, with D perhaps TRBD1 (6 bases). Trimming removed 10 bases from V and 8 bases from J, with 14 bases in between. The CDR3 is 11 residues long. From germline, CDR1 is MNHEY and CDR2 SVGEGT. CDR3 sequence reads: CATAQGLGYTF. In DNA form, the CDR3 reads TGTGCCACCGCCCAGGGGCTCGGCTACACCTTC.

The chain is built from TRBV5-1 and TRBJ2-4; 13 nucleotides align to TRBD2. The CDR3 is 16 residues long. J gave up 13 bases and V 4 bases, and 14 bases lay outside the gene matches. The germline gives CDR1 SGHRS, CDR2 YFSETQ. The CDR3: CASSPGLAGANNEQYF. CDR3 nucleotides: TGCGCCAGCAGCCCCGGACTAGCGGGGGCGAACAATGAGCAGTACTTC.

V and J are TRBV7-2 and TRBJ2-7; 9 bases line up with TRBD1. Per the germline V gene, CDR1 is SGHTA and CDR2 is FQGNSA. The V and J ends lost 5 bases and 3 bases, in that order; junction bases with no gene match: 8. The CDR3 loop spans 15 amino acids. CDR3 residues: CASSPAGTGHYEQYF. The DNA for the CDR3 is TGTGCCAGCAGCCCCGCCGGGACAGGGCACTACGAGCAGTACTTC.

Regarding this clonotype: At one end the junction does not follow the germline gene, possibly because of a read error. The rearrangement uses TRBV11-2 and TRBJ1-6; D remains ambiguous. CDR1 is SGHAT and CDR2 is FQNNGV in the germline V gene. CDR3 length: 16 amino acids. The CDR3 region is CASSLELVGSYSPLHF. The CDR3 bases are TGTGCCAGCAGCCTAGAGCTGGTCGGCTCGTATTCACCCCTCCACTTT.

This clonotype has just a few counts. V usage is TRBV7-2 and J usage is TRBJ2-2; D gene uncertain. V dropped 6 bases and J dropped 6 bases, with 11 bases sitting between them. Germline assignment: CDR1 SGHTA and CDR2 FQGNSA. The CDR3 is 13 amino acids. The CDR3 DNA is TGTGCCAGCAGAATGTCGGTCGCCGGGGAGCTGTTTTTT. Translation: CASRMSVAGELFF.

This clonotype has at least ten counts. V usage is TRBV10-2 and J usage is TRBJ1-6; 8 positions match TRBD1. Germline CDR1 is WSHSY and CDR2 is SAAADI. CDR3 size: 14 residues. The junction had 6 bases not matched to a gene; V was cut back by 5 bases and J by 9 bases. CDR3 nucleotides: TGCGCCAGCAGTAGTACAGGGGGAGGTTCACCCCTCCACTTT. It yields the protein CASSSTGGGSPLHF.

The rearrangement uses TRBV19 and TRBJ2-3; the match to TRBD1 covers 8 bases. The CDR3 is 15 residues long. The trim removed 6 bases at V and 5 bases at J, leaving 10 bases unmatched. Germline V gives CDR1 LNHDA, CDR2 SQIVND (reference sequence). Here the CDR3 reads CASSGSGQVGDTQYF. The CDR3 DNA follows: TGTGCCAGTAGCGGCTCGGGACAGGTAGGAGATACGCAGTATTTT.

This rearrangement joins TRBV16 to TRBJ1-1; 10 bases map to TRBD1. This CDR3 is 15 amino acids long. Germline CDR1 reads KGHSY; CDR2 reads FQNENV. After removal of 5 bases from V and 6 bases from J, the junction contained 9 bases not matched to a gene. In nucleotides, the CDR3 is TGTGCCAGCAGCGGTGACGGGACAGGGGAGGCTGAAGCTTTCTTT. Translating it yields CASSGDGTGEAEAFF. The variable domain in full, with the rest retrieved from reference TRBV16 and TRBJ1-1, is GEEVAQTPKHLVRGEGQKAKLYCAPIKGHSYVFWYQQVLKNEFKFLISFQNENVFDETGMPKERFSAKCLPNSPCSLEIQATKLEDSAVYFCASSGDGTGEAEAFFGQGTRLTVV.